This is a list of T cell receptor beta chains from one sample in a study of T cells after yellow fever vaccination. TCRdb re-called the 5' RACE reads through MiXCR, storing one row per CDR3 protein. The sample consists of roughly 27,000 distinct CDR3 sequences, more than 5% of them appearing once. This sample comprised CD8+ T cells sorted from PBMCs, obtained 10 days after the yellow fever booster vaccination. The receptors come from a man aged 25 to 40 who received the YFV17D yellow fever vaccine. Both conserved end residues are part of each CDR3. The order of the fields is CDR3 length, J gene, V gene, CDR3 protein.

len: 15
j_gene: TRBJ2-1
v_gene: TRBV5-1
CDR3aa: CASSLDSAERNEQFF

len: 16
j_gene: TRBJ2-1
v_gene: TRBV4-2
CDR3aa: CASSQPPGAGEDEQFF

len: 14
j_gene: TRBJ2-5
v_gene: TRBV9
CDR3aa: CASSVAGEKETQYF

len: 15
j_gene: TRBJ2-1
v_gene: TRBV7-8
CDR3aa: CASSTTSGPPLEQFF

len: 16
j_gene: TRBJ2-1
v_gene: TRBV27
CDR3aa: CASSFTSASSYNEQFF

len: 13
j_gene: TRBJ2-7
v_gene: TRBV29-1
CDR3aa: CSVEGGRAYEQYF

len: 11
j_gene: TRBJ2-5
v_gene: TRBV21-1
CDR3aa: CASSKAQTQYF

len: 15
j_gene: TRBJ2-1
v_gene: TRBV15
CDR3aa: CATSNSGSSYNEQFF

len: 12
j_gene: TRBJ2-7
v_gene: TRBV7-8
CDR3aa: CASSHGLYEQYF

len: 14
j_gene: TRBJ1-5
v_gene: TRBV23-1
CDR3aa: CASSREGDNQPQHF

len: 14
j_gene: TRBJ2-1
v_gene: TRBV29-1
CDR3aa: CSVVLGPPHPEQFF

len: 13
j_gene: TRBJ1-1
v_gene: TRBV19
CDR3aa: CASSTGGPTEAFF

len: 14
j_gene: TRBJ1-5
v_gene: TRBV4-3
CDR3aa: CASSQVQTIRPQHF

len: 14
j_gene: TRBJ2-7
v_gene: TRBV11-2
CDR3aa: CASSPGRVLYEQYF

len: 13
j_gene: TRBJ2-2
v_gene: TRBV29-1
CDR3aa: CSVRQVMTGELFF

len: 19
j_gene: TRBJ2-1
v_gene: TRBV9
CDR3aa: CASNTESTEYISSYNEQFF

len: 12
j_gene: TRBJ1-6
v_gene: TRBV18
CDR3aa: CASSPPNSPLHF

len: 14
j_gene: TRBJ1-4
v_gene: TRBV29-1
CDR3aa: CSVVPGHSNEKLFF

len: 14
j_gene: TRBJ2-5
v_gene: TRBV9
CDR3aa: CASSPPTDQETQYF

len: 13
j_gene: TRBJ1-4
v_gene: TRBV5-1
CDR3aa: CASSPRADEKLFF

len: 15
j_gene: TRBJ2-1
v_gene: TRBV27
CDR3aa: CASRRNLAFEDEQFF

len: 13
j_gene: TRBJ1-2
v_gene: TRBV6-5
CDR3aa: CASSQGFNYGYTF

len: 18
j_gene: TRBJ2-2
v_gene: TRBV4-3
CDR3aa: CASSQERSGTANTGELFF

len: 16
j_gene: TRBJ2-2
v_gene: TRBV18
CDR3aa: CASSPRAFDIAGELFF

len: 13
j_gene: TRBJ2-1
v_gene: TRBV28
CDR3aa: CASSPGTYNEQFF

len: 18
j_gene: TRBJ2-1
v_gene: TRBV9
CDR3aa: CASSVFGGDAGGYNEQFF

len: 16
j_gene: TRBJ2-1
v_gene: TRBV3-1
CDR3aa: CASSQEDGSSYNEQFF

len: 12
j_gene: TRBJ2-7
v_gene: TRBV19
CDR3aa: CATDSGSHEQYF

len: 13
j_gene: TRBJ2-7
v_gene: TRBV5-5
CDR3aa: CASSAGLHYEQYF

len: 12
j_gene: TRBJ2-1
v_gene: TRBV9
CDR3aa: CASSPAFNEQFF

len: 13
j_gene: TRBJ2-7
v_gene: TRBV24-1
CDR3aa: CATSDGTGGEQYF

len: 17
j_gene: TRBJ2-3
v_gene: TRBV28
CDR3aa: CASSPLGVAGVTDTQYF

len: 14
j_gene: TRBJ2-3
v_gene: TRBV12-3/TRBV12-4
CDR3aa: CASSSDYSTDTQYF

len: 13
j_gene: TRBJ1-5
v_gene: TRBV29-1
CDR3aa: CSVGQGIDQPQHF

len: 17
j_gene: TRBJ2-1
v_gene: TRBV12-3/TRBV12-4
CDR3aa: CASNGGAHSDAHDEQFF

len: 17
j_gene: TRBJ1-5
v_gene: TRBV13
CDR3aa: CASSLAGVLYSNQPQHF

len: 13
j_gene: TRBJ2-7
v_gene: TRBV7-9
CDR3aa: CASSLTVTYEQYF

len: 16
j_gene: TRBJ2-1
v_gene: TRBV7-9
CDR3aa: CASSFAALSSYNEQFF

len: 14
j_gene: TRBJ1-4
v_gene: TRBV9
CDR3aa: CASSVSGGQEKLFF

len: 12
j_gene: TRBJ2-7
v_gene: TRBV5-6
CDR3aa: CASSASSYEQYF

len: 12
j_gene: TRBJ1-2
v_gene: TRBV11-2
CDR3aa: CASSFGRLDDTF

len: 13
j_gene: TRBJ2-7
v_gene: TRBV12-3/TRBV12-4
CDR3aa: CASTPGPLGEQYF

len: 13
j_gene: TRBJ2-3
v_gene: TRBV27
CDR3aa: CASSSPGTDTQYF

len: 12
j_gene: TRBJ1-1
v_gene: TRBV5-4
CDR3aa: CASSRGRTEAFF

len: 16
j_gene: TRBJ2-3
v_gene: TRBV6-5
CDR3aa: CASSYNSYGSTDTQYF

len: 13
j_gene: TRBJ1-1
v_gene: TRBV9
CDR3aa: CASSPRTDTEAFF

len: 13
j_gene: TRBJ2-7
v_gene: TRBV6-4
CDR3aa: CASSGPGTNEQYF

len: 18
j_gene: TRBJ2-1
v_gene: TRBV28
CDR3aa: CASSLPSQQGTSYNEQFF

len: 16
j_gene: TRBJ2-1
v_gene: TRBV14
CDR3aa: CASSQDPAGALLEQFF

len: 12
j_gene: TRBJ2-1
v_gene: TRBV9
CDR3aa: CASSVAFDEQFF

len: 15
j_gene: TRBJ1-1
v_gene: TRBV5-1
CDR3aa: CASSSDLAGYTEAFF

len: 14
j_gene: TRBJ1-1
v_gene: TRBV6-2/TRBV6-3
CDR3aa: CTSGQGGENTEAFF

len: 14
j_gene: TRBJ2-1
v_gene: TRBV27
CDR3aa: CASSYGPAYNEQFF

len: 11
j_gene: TRBJ2-7
v_gene: TRBV2
CDR3aa: CASIRLVEQYF

len: 14
j_gene: TRBJ2-7
v_gene: TRBV19
CDR3aa: CASSIGGANHEQYF

len: 16
j_gene: TRBJ1-5
v_gene: TRBV10-3
CDR3aa: CAISESRQGPNQPQHF